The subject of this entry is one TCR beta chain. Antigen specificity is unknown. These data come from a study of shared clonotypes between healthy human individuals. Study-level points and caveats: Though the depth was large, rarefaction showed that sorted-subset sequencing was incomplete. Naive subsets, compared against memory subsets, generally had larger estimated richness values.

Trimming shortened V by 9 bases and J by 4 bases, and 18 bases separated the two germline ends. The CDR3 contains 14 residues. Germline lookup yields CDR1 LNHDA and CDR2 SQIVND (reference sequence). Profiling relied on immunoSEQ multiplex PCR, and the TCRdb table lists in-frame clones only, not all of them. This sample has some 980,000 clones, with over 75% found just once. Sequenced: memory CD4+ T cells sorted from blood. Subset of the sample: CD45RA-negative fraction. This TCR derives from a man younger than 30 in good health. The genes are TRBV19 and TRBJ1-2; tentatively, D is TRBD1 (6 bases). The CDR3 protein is CASSPAWTAYGYTF. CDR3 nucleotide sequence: TGTGCCAGCTCCCCCGCCTGGACAGCCTATGGCTACACCTTC.